This T cell receptor (beta chain) was sequenced for a study of T cells in Graves' hyperthyroidism and ophthalmopathy (dated by TCRdb to about 2019). General notes on the study: Peripheral blood samples were taken at initial diagnosis, before any treatment was given. To identify TCR V-J signatures that set the groups apart, the researchers used a discovery cohort of 95 to 100 patients, made up of roughly 40 with Graves' ophthalmopathy and about 55 with stable Graves' hyperthyroidism. Prospective prediction of ophthalmopathy was tested in an independent validation cohort consisting of roughly 20 hyperthyroidism patients and around 16 patients who later progressed to ophthalmopathy. For training and testing, the approximately 97 patients in the discovery cohort were randomly divided in a 7:3 ratio. The study also compared thyroid tissue and blood T-cell repertoires from several Graves' hyperthyroidism patients. Once sampling was done, hyperthyroidism patients were given methimazole at a starting dose of 30 mg daily, whereas ophthalmopathy patients were given high-dose intravenous methylprednisolone. The paper reports TCR Vbeta CDR3 sequencing of some 140 peripheral blood samples: 40 or so ophthalmopathy, about 75 hyperthyroidism and approximately 17 progressor patients. Summary of the overall study and its limitations: In validation, progression to ophthalmopathy was predicted by the model with roughly 69% sensitivity and 72% to 80% specificity, a median of about 6.8 months before onset. Sample size was not statistically predetermined, and blinding of investigators to group allocation was not performed. A model built on a 13 V-J signature distinguished ophthalmopathy from stable hyperthyroidism, reaching roughly 88% sensitivity and about 81% specificity in cross-validation and 80%/75% in testing. Most expanded thyroid clonotypes (frequency above 0.001) were also detected in blood, suggesting blood repertoires may reflect thyroid immune responses.

Including cysteine and phenylalanine, the CDR3 has 15 amino acids. Just the 45-base CDR3 DNA is kept, in frame starting at base 1. Trimming removed 6 bases from V and 1 base from J, leaving 14 bases between the germline ends. As encoded in the germline V gene, CDR1 is MNHNS while CDR2 is SASEGT. Amplification of TCR beta CDR3 regions was carried out from RNA transcripts. The TCR CDR3 was subjected to a first round of RT-PCR using the HTBI primer set and the Qiagen OneStep RT-PCR kit. The libraries were constructed in a second round of multiplex PCR and then size-selected and purified. Sequencing of the libraries was done on an Illumina HiSeq2000 using paired-end 100 bp reads. From the authors' description of their analysis: SOAPnuke was used to process the raw data, with reads discarded if the reads contained adapters or uncalled bases, had a mean Phred below 15, or lacked an exact constant-primer or identifier match. High-quality paired reads were merged with COPE v1.2.5, and unique nucleotide sequences were defined as clonotypes. MiTCR v1.1 was used to align clonotypes to the IMGT TRBV, TRBD and TRBJ reference segments. The analysis was restricted to V-J combinations with a frequency above 0.0001, which together covered over 99% of the repertoires. A TCS score was defined as the ratio of F50 (clonal expansion) to E x V (chaos), with BLOSUM62-based TCRdist applied between CDR3 peptides within each V-J. Welch's t-statistics and random forest reduced several hundred V-J features to under 15, which were used in a naive Bayes classifier (R e1071). In-frame beta chains were kept once TCRdb had trimmed the public reads at Q25 with fastp and called clones with MiXCR. Each CDR3 protein appears once, grouped with its most common genes and DNA. The V and J calls and clone size come from TCRdb's table, not from the authors' own analysis. In all, the sample holds around 600,000 distinct CDR3 sequences, and 13% to 15% of those were seen once. Roughly 6.9% of the sample comes from the top ten.

This clonotype was seen repeatedly, ten times or more. This clone's antigen is unknown. Base qualities are not provided; no much larger clone lies one nucleotide away. In the ophthalmopathy patients, disease was moderately to severely active, with a Clinical Activity Score of 3 or more, a NOSPECS grade of 4 or more, and a duration of less than 3 months. The study excluded patients with uncontrolled infections, other autoimmune diseases, pregnancy or lactation. Clinical symptoms, serum thyroxine and TRAb, thyroid ultrasound, and orbital computed tomography formed the basis for the diagnoses. Ficoll-Paque density gradient centrifugation was used to isolate PBMCs from approximately 10 ml of fresh peripheral blood. Total RNA was extracted with Trizol reagent, and quality was checked on an Agilent 2100 Bioanalyzer.

The sequenced sample consisted of blood. The sequence came from a woman aged 18-29 years with Graves' ophthalmopathy. This receptor chain uses TRBV6-1 and TRBJ2-3; D gene: possibly TRBD2, on 6 matching bases. The DNA is TGTGCCAGCAGGCAAGGAGGCGGGGGCACAGATACGCAGTATTTT. Its protein product is CASRQGGGGTDTQYF.